This T cell receptor beta chain was captured in a study of identical twins. This clonotype came up many times. TCRdb analysed the 5' RACE reads with MiXCR anew, one entry per CDR3 protein. The sample carries over 550,000 distinct CDR3 sequences, about 7% recorded once. The CDR3 spans 15 residues. The trim removed 1 base at V and 5 bases at J, leaving 6 bases unmatched. The germline CDR1 and CDR2 sequences are SGHRS and YFSETQ. This same sample was also taken into another study, of yellow fever vaccine responses in identical twins.

Sequences were obtained from PBMCs. This sequence was found in a woman aged 18-29 years in good health. This chain connects TRBV5-1 to TRBJ1-1, with 9 bases matching TRBD1. The CDR3 DNA reads as TGCGCCAGCAGCTTGAAAAGTGACAGGGGGACTGAAGCTTTCTTT. Translated, it gives CASSLKSDRGTEAFF.